The 12 T cell receptor beta chains below come from one sample, sequenced in a study of blood T cell repertoires in COVID-19. TCRdb's table, derived via immunoSEQ multiplex PCR, lists solely in-frame clones and lacks some. Here the sample spans 200,000 or so clones, roughly nine tenths being singletons. The sequenced sample consisted of PBMCs or T cells enriched from blood (not recorded which). The receptors were gathered from a woman aged 30 to 39 who had recovered from COVID-19.

The chain combines TRBV6-5 with TRBJ1-1; the D is unclear. The CDR3 is 13 residues long. Trimming pared 3 bases from V and 2 bases from J, leaving 7 bases between. The germline gives CDR1 MNHEY, CDR2 SVGAGI. The DNA for the CDR3 is TGTGCCAGCAGTTATCAGAAAAACACTGAAGCTTTCTTT. Amino acids: CASSYQKNTEAFF.

The gene calls are TRBV3-1 (or the pseudogene TRBV3-2) and TRBJ1-2; D gene uncertain. The CDR3 has 15 amino acids. Trimming took off 4 bases at V and 2 bases at J, with 14 bases between the two ends. Germline CDR1 and CDR2: LGHDT and YNNKEL (reference sequence). In DNA, the CDR3 is TGTGCCAGCAGCCCCCCCTCAGGTGGGAACTATGGCTACACCTTC. It translates to CASSPPSGGNYGYTF.

The chain recombines TRBV5-5 with TRBJ1-2; 9 bases are shared with TRBD1. With V trimmed by 0 bases and J by 12 bases, 3 bases remained unmatched. This CDR3 region has 12 residues. Germline CDR1 reads SGHKS; CDR2 reads YYEKEE (reference sequence). The CDR3 DNA reads TGTGCCAGCAGCTTGGCACAGGGGGCGAACACCTTC. Protein product: CASSLAQGANTF.

The J gene is TRBJ1-1, the V gene TRBV19; possible D gene TRBD1, 5 bases. There are 15 residues in the CDR3. Germline V CDR1 and CDR2: LNHDA, SQIVND (reference sequence). Trimming took 3 bases from V and 1 from J, leaving 12 bases between them. CDR3 amino acids: CASSIPGSENTEAFF. The CDR3 DNA is TGTGCCAGTAGTATCCCAGGGTCGGAGAACACTGAAGCTTTCTTT.

V gene TRBV3-1 (or the pseudogene TRBV3-2) combines with J gene TRBJ1-6, with D unclear. The germline gives CDR1 LGHDT, CDR2 YNNKEL (reference sequence). CDR3 length equals 16 residues. V lost 0 bases, J lost 10 bases, and 16 bases lay in between. Here the CDR3 DNA reads TGTGCCAGCAGCCAAGATTGGGCCAGCCAAGGCTCACCCCTCCACTTT. Translated, it gives CASSQDWASQGSPLHF.

The chain has TRBV19 and TRBJ2-7; 7 nucleotides align to TRBD1. CDR1 and CDR2 (germline): LNHDA, SQIVND (reference sequence). The trim removed 3 bases at V and 5 bases at J, leaving 13 bases unmatched. This CDR3 contains 16 residues. The CDR3 spells CASSIPRQGGFNEQYF. CDR3 sequence (DNA): TGTGCCAGTAGTATCCCCAGACAGGGCGGTTTCAACGAGCAGTACTTC.

The CDR3 sequence: CASSSSRDTYTEAFF. The CDR3 nucleotides are TGCGCCAGCAGCTCGAGCCGGGACACCTACACTGAAGCTTTCTTT. This rearrangement joins TRBV4-3 to TRBJ1-1; D is possibly TRBD1 (6 bases). V gave up 5 bases and J gave up 3 bases, with 16 bases separating them. In germline, CDR1 is LGHNA, CDR2 YSLEER. The CDR3 spans 15 residues.

This clone showed up just a few times. This rearrangement joins TRBV13 to TRBJ1-2; 8 positions agree with TRBD1. The CDR3 contains 16 residues. With 5 bases clipped from V and 3 bases from J, the junction kept 11 bases outside the gene matches. Germline V CDR1 and CDR2: PRHDT, FYEKMQ (reference sequence). CDR3 amino acids: CASSPEPGQVYYGYTF. Here the CDR3 DNA reads TGTGCCAGCAGCCCGGAGCCGGGACAGGTCTACTATGGCTACACCTTC. The full variable domain, with the rest looked up from reference TRBV13 and TRBJ1-2, is AAGVIQSPRHLIKEKRETATLKCYPIPRHDTVYWYQQGPGQDPQFLISFYEKMQSDKGSIPDRFSAQQFSDYHSELNMSSLELGDSALYFCASSPEPGQVYYGYTFGSGTRLTVV.

This clone was seen more than once but under ten times. This sequence joins TRBV11-3 and TRBJ2-1, with D perhaps matching TRBD2 (7 bases). Trimming removed 6 bases at V and 7 bases at J, with 16 bases between. The V gene's germline CDR1 is SGHNT and CDR2 YENEEA. This CDR3 region has 14 residues. The CDR3 DNA sequence: TGTGCCAGCAGAAAAGGGGGGGCCACGAATGAGCAGTTCTTC. The encoded protein is CASRKGGATNEQFF. Full variable domain (rest looked up from reference TRBV11-3 and TRBJ2-1): EAGVVQSPRYKIIEKKQPVAFWCNPISGHNTLYWYLQNLGQGPELLIRYENEEAVDDSQLPKDRFSAERLKGVDSTLKIQPAELGDSAVYLCASRKGGATNEQFFGPGTRLTVL.

The chain combines TRBV6-2 or TRBV6-3 with TRBJ1-1; 8 bases are a match to TRBD1. Germline loops: CDR1 MNHEY, CDR2 SVGEGT. The trim removed 7 bases at V and 1 base at J, leaving 14 bases unmatched. This CDR3 has 17 residues. The CDR3 region is CASNPIRDRFTNTEAFF. In DNA form, the CDR3 reads TGTGCCAGCAACCCAATCCGGGACAGGTTTACGAACACTGAAGCTTTCTTT.

V is TRBV19 and J is TRBJ2-7; 9 nucleotides match TRBD1. V gave up 8 bases and J gave up 5 bases; unmatched junction bases: 4. Germline assignment: CDR1 LNHDA and CDR2 SQIVND (reference sequence). The CDR3 loop spans 12 amino acids. Here the CDR3 reads CASGTGGHEQYF. CDR3 bases: TGTGCCAGTGGAACAGGGGGCCACGAGCAGTACTTC.

The V and J genes are TRBV14 and TRBJ2-7; TRBD2 matches at 13 bases. Germline V gene lookup returns CDR1 SGHDN and CDR2 FVKESK. CDR3 length: 17 amino acids. Losses at the gene ends were 4 bases for V and 0 bases for J; bases not matched to a gene: 6. The CDR3: CASSRTSGGQSSYEQYF. CDR3 coding DNA: TGTGCCAGCAGCCGGACTAGCGGGGGACAGAGCTCCTACGAGCAGTACTTC. Filled out from reference TRBV14 and TRBJ2-7, the complete variable domain reads EAGVTQFPSHSVIEKGQTVTLRCDPISGHDNLYWYRRVMGKEIKFLLHFVKESKQDESGMPNNRFLAERTGGTYSTLKVQPAELEDSGVYFCASSRTSGGQSSYEQYFGPGTRLTVT.